This passage covers 26 T cell receptor beta chains from one sample sequenced in a study of cytomegalovirus exposure and HLA in healthy donors. The PCR had 60 Vbeta and 13 Jbeta primers. Sequenced by immunoSEQ multiplex PCR; TCRdb stores in-frame clones only, minus some. The top ten hold 1.5% to 1.7% of the sample, which has 180,000 or so clones, around 76% seen once. Specimen: PBMCs. The receptors derive from a man aged 35-49 years in good health and CMV-seronegative.

The chain carries TRBV6-1 and TRBJ1-1, with D tentatively TRBD1 (5 bases). From germline, CDR1 is MNHNS and CDR2 SASEGT. Trimming cost V 2 bases and J 1 base, with 14 bases left between them. CDR3 size: 16 residues. DNA for the CDR3: TGTGCCAGCAGTGAATACCTTGGGACTACGAACACTGAAGCTTTCTTT. This codes for CASSEYLGTTNTEAFF.

The CDR3 protein is CASTRTSGRSMDEQFF. CDR3 sequence (DNA): TGTGCCAGCACCAGGACTAGCGGGAGGTCTATGGATGAGCAGTTCTTC. The V call is TRBV5-6, the J call TRBJ2-1, with 14 bases aligning to TRBD2. CDR1 SGHDT and CDR2 YYEEEE come from the germline V gene. The J segment lost 8 bases and the V segment lost 6 bases, leaving 10 bases of the junction unmatched. The CDR3 consists of 16 residues.

This chain joins TRBV19 and TRBJ2-1, with 11 bases lining up with TRBD2. The CDR3 loop spans 14 amino acids. V shed 10 bases and J 3 bases; nucleotides not matched to a gene: 5. Germline V gene lookup returns CDR1 LNHDA and CDR2 SQIVND (reference sequence). Written as DNA, the CDR3 is TGTGCCACTCAGGGACTAGCGGTCTACAATGAGCAGTTCTTC. As protein: CATQGLAVYNEQFF.

The gene calls are TRBV11-2 and TRBJ2-1, with 11 nucleotides matching TRBD2. The V and J ends lost 1 base and 3 bases, in that order; junction bases with no gene match: 5. Germline lookup yields CDR1 SGHAT and CDR2 FQNNGV. This CDR3 is 17 amino acids long. CDR3 nucleotide sequence: TGTGCCAGCAGCTTAGTGGCTCTAGCGGGGGGCTACAATGAGCAGTTCTTC. Translation gives CASSLVALAGGYNEQFF.

This clone showed up just a few times. The J gene is TRBJ2-1, the V gene TRBV4-3; 10 bases fit TRBD2. CDR3 length: 16 amino acids. The J segment lost 8 bases and the V segment lost 0 bases, leaving 7 bases of the junction unmatched. Germline loops: CDR1 LGHNA, CDR2 YSLEER. The CDR3 DNA sequence: TGCGCCAGCAGCCAAGATAGCGGGAGGATCAGGGATGAGCAGTTCTTC. It specifies CASSQDSGRIRDEQFF.

This rearrangement joins TRBV9 to TRBJ2-7; TRBD2 matches at 13 bases. The germline gives CDR1 SGDLS, CDR2 YYNGEE. The J segment lost 6 bases and the V segment lost 0 bases, leaving 3 bases of the junction unmatched. The CDR3 extends over 15 amino acids. The chain's CDR3 is CASSVGLAGGSEQYF. The CDR3 DNA is TGTGCCAGCAGCGTAGGACTAGCGGGAGGCTCCGAGCAGTACTTC.

The chain is built from TRBV5-1 and TRBJ2-7, with 11 bases matching TRBD2. Germline assignment: CDR1 SGHRS and CDR2 YFSETQ. This CDR3 has 15 residues. The J segment lost 5 bases and the V segment lost 4 bases, leaving 8 bases of the junction unmatched. Written as DNA, the CDR3 is TGCGCCAGCAGCGGTCGACTAGCGGGGCCCCACGAGCAGTACTTC. It codes for CASSGRLAGPHEQYF.

About this clone: This sample also contains other DNA sequences that code for the same CDR3. Written as DNA, the CDR3 is TGTGCCAGCAGTTTATCCGGGTACCAAGAGACCCAGTACTTC. The encoded protein is CASSLSGYQETQYF. V and J are TRBV28 and TRBJ2-5; the D is unclear. CDR3 size: 14 residues. V lost 1 base to trimming and J lost 0 bases, with 6 bases between them. Germline lookup yields CDR1 MDHEN and CDR2 SYDVKM.

This clone was counted a single time. The chain links TRBV4-2 to TRBJ2-1, with 10 bases aligning to TRBD1. The trim removed 4 bases at V and 2 bases at J, leaving 2 bases unmatched. The CDR3 sequence is 15 residues long. Germline assignment: CDR1 LGHNA and CDR2 YNFKEQ. The CDR3 nucleotides are TGTGCCAGCAGCCCCGGGACAGGGGCCTACAATGAGCAGTTCTTC. It specifies CASSPGTGAYNEQFF.

The CDR3 spells CASSPDYRSYNEQFF. The CDR3 nucleotides are TGTGCCAGCAGCCCCGACTACCGCTCCTACAATGAGCAGTTCTTC. This chain joins TRBV7-2 and TRBJ2-1; the D gene is possibly TRBD2 (5 bases). Trimming left V 5 bases short and J 0 bases short, with 11 bases between. This CDR3 comprises 15 residues. Germline CDR1 reads SGHTA; CDR2 reads FQGNSA.

The chain uses TRBV6-1 and TRBJ1-5, with a possible D match to TRBD1 (5 bases). The CDR3 is 17 residues long. Trimming pared 3 bases from V and 0 bases from J, leaving 15 bases between. Per the germline V gene, CDR1 is MNHNS and CDR2 is SASEGT. CDR3 sequence: CASSDFGRGYSNQPQHF. The CDR3, as DNA: TGTGCCAGCAGTGATTTCGGTAGGGGATATAGCAATCAGCCCCAGCATTTT.

This chain joins TRBV5-4 and TRBJ1-1; D unresolved. V was cut by 4 bases and J by 8 bases, with 15 bases left in between. In germline, CDR1 is SGHNT, CDR2 YYREEE (reference sequence). The CDR3 consists of 13 residues. The CDR3 DNA reads as TGTGCCAGCAGCCCCGTTTATGGGAGGGAAGCTTTCTTT. Protein: CASSPVYGREAFF.

This sequence joins TRBV7-2 and TRBJ1-4, with D perhaps matching TRBD1 (5 bases). Germline V gene lookup returns CDR1 SGHTA and CDR2 FQGNSA. The CDR3 is 13 residues long. Trimming took 6 bases from V and 8 from J, leaving 13 bases between them. The CDR3: CASSSWEGEKLFF. CDR3 in DNA: TGTGCCAGCAGTTCCTGGGAGGGGGAAAAACTGTTTTTT.

The chain links TRBV5-1 to TRBJ2-3; 7 nucleotides line up with TRBD2. V dropped 4 bases and J dropped 2; count of bases not matched to a gene: 25. CDR3 size: 21 residues. CDR1 and CDR2 (germline): SGHRS, YFSETQ. CDR3 sequence: CASSRDKGVPGLLAHTDTQYF. The CDR3, as DNA: TGCGCCAGCAGCCGGGATAAGGGAGTTCCTGGGTTACTAGCGCACACAGATACGCAGTATTTT.

V gene TRBV4-3 combines with J gene TRBJ1-1, with D maybe TRBD1 (5 bases). The length of the CDR3 is 16 residues. Between the trimmed V and J ends, which lost 3 bases and 5 bases, there was a span of 19 bases. Looked up from germline, CDR1 is LGHNA and CDR2 is YSLEER. CDR3: CASSHATTGGGTEAFF. The DNA of the CDR3 is TGCGCCAGCAGCCACGCGACCACAGGAGGAGGGACTGAAGCTTTCTTT.

The chain carries TRBV6-5 and TRBJ2-3, with D maybe TRBD1 (6 bases). Germline assignment: CDR1 MNHEY and CDR2 SVGAGI. The CDR3 covers 16 residues. V was pared by 4 bases and J by 1 base, with 15 bases between. The CDR3 DNA sequence: TGTGCCAGCAGTTTCACAGGACAGACTGGCACAGATACGCAGTATTTT. This gives the protein CASSFTGQTGTDTQYF.

This clone has just a few counts. This rearrangement joins TRBV4-3 to TRBJ1-2; D ambiguous. This CDR3 comprises 15 residues. Germline V gives CDR1 LGHNA, CDR2 YSLEER. V was cut by 2 bases and J by 5 bases, with 15 bases left in between. CDR3 DNA: TGCGCCAGCAGCCAAAAATGGAGCGTTGGGTATGGCTACACCTTC. Encoded protein: CASSQKWSVGYGYTF.

V gene TRBV7-2 combines with J gene TRBJ2-2; 7 bases align to TRBD2. The germline gives CDR1 SGHTA, CDR2 FQGNSA. This CDR3 region has 15 residues. V lost 5 bases, J lost 5 bases, and 8 bases stayed unmatched. CDR3 protein: CASSPQTGGTGELFF. CDR3 DNA sequence: TGTGCCAGCAGCCCCCAGACGGGGGGAACCGGGGAGCTGTTTTTT.

This clone was picked up a small number of times. The chain uses TRBV7-8 and TRBJ1-5, with D perhaps TRBD1 (5 bases). This CDR3 contains 15 residues. The germline V and J ends were trimmed by 1 base and 8 bases, with 15 bases remaining between them. The germline CDR1 and CDR2 sequences are SGHVS and FQNEAQ. This CDR3 is CASSLVGELAKPQHF. CDR3 DNA sequence: TGTGCCAGCAGCTTAGTAGGGGAACTCGCCAAGCCCCAGCATTTT. The full variable domain, its missing parts supplied by reference TRBV7-8 and TRBJ1-5, is GAGVSQSPRYKVAKRGQDVALRCDPISGHVSLFWYQQALGQGPEFLTYFQNEAQLDKSGLPSDRFFAERPEGSVSTLKIQRTQQEDSAVYLCASSLVGELAKPQHFGDGTRLSIL.

The chain couples TRBV6-6 to TRBJ1-5; 7 bases fit TRBD1. The CDR3 is 15 amino acids. The V gene's germline CDR1 is MNHNY and CDR2 SVGAGI (reference sequence). Trimming removed 7 bases from V and 6 bases from J; junction bases left unmatched: 12. CDR3 in amino acids: CASTTSGQKGQPQHF. CDR3 DNA sequence: TGTGCCAGCACAACATCGGGACAGAAGGGTCAGCCCCAGCATTTT.

This clone has more than one count but fewer than ten. The chain combines TRBV6-5 with TRBJ1-5; TRBD1 aligns across 9 bases. V shed 6 bases, J shed 5 bases, and the junction held 5 bases outside the gene matches. The length of the CDR3 is 14 residues. Germline CDR1 reads MNHEY; CDR2 reads SVGAGI. CDR3 sequence (DNA): TGTGCCAGCAGCAGGACAGGGGTCGATCAGCCCCAGCATTTT. It codes for CASSRTGVDQPQHF.

This clone occurred once. The V call is TRBV5-6, the J call TRBJ1-5; TRBD1 might be the D (6 bases). This CDR3 spans 16 amino acids. Germline assignment: CDR1 SGHDT and CDR2 YYEEEE. V shed 0 bases and J shed 5 bases, with 15 bases lying between them. Here the CDR3 reads CASSLDVDRKDQPQHF. In DNA, the CDR3 is TGTGCCAGCAGCTTGGATGTGGACAGAAAGGATCAGCCCCAGCATTTT.

In DNA, the CDR3 is TGTGCCAGCAGCAGTAGGAGCGGGGGCACCGGGGAGCTGTTTTTT. Amino acid sequence: CASSSRSGGTGELFF. The chain is built from TRBV7-3 and TRBJ2-2, with 8 bases aligning to TRBD2. The trim removed 5 bases at V and 4 bases at J, leaving 6 bases unmatched. Germline-derived CDR1 and CDR2 are SGHTA and FQGTGA. The CDR3 has 15 residues.

V is TRBV7-2 and J is TRBJ1-1; 8 bases align to TRBD1. This CDR3 is 14 amino acids long. V dropped 5 bases and J dropped 0; count of bases not matched to a gene: 2. Germline values: CDR1 SGHTA, CDR2 FQGNSA. CDR3 sequence: CASSMDRVNTEAFF. The CDR3 region has the DNA TGTGCCAGCAGCATGGACAGGGTGAACACTGAAGCTTTCTTT.

As to this clone: An end of the junction does not agree with germline; a read error may underlie this. This chain uses TRBV7-9 with TRBJ2-1; 11 nucleotides match TRBD2. Germline V CDR1 and CDR2: SEHNR, FQNEAQ (reference sequence). CDR3 size: 17 residues. The CDR3 DNA reads as TGTTCCAGCAGCTTAGCGCTCACTAGCGGGAGCTTCGATGAGCAGTTCTTC. Amino acids: CSSSLALTSGSFDEQFF.

The chain has TRBV7-2 and TRBJ1-1, with D possibly matching TRBD1 (6 bases). Germline assignment: CDR1 SGHTA and CDR2 FQGNSA. V shed 4 bases and J shed 0 bases, with 9 bases lying between them. This CDR3 has 14 residues. The CDR3 nucleotides read TGTGCCAGCAGCTCCGGACAGATGAACACTGAAGCTTTCTTT. Amino acid sequence: CASSSGQMNTEAFF.